The following is a T cell receptor (beta chain) sequence with its context. This record belongs to a study of T cell changes during pregnancy in multiple sclerosis. V lost 0 bases and J lost 0; bases outside the gene matches: 5. This CDR3 comprises 17 residues. The germline V gene encodes CDR1 LNHNV and CDR2 YYDKDF (reference sequence). The repertoire was sequenced with immunoSEQ multiplex PCR; TCRdb's copy has only in-frame clones and lacks some. Of 50,000 or so clones in the sample, around 90% were seen once. The specimen comprised CD8+ T cells from peripheral blood mononuclear cells, sampled after pregnancy. This chain links TRBV15 with TRBJ1-5, with TRBD1 matching over 7 bases. The TCR originated in a female donor with multiple sclerosis, enrolled in a pregnancy study. The CDR3 protein is CATSRDRDSYSNQPQHF. CDR3 DNA: TGTGCCACCAGCAGAGACCGGGACAGCTATAGCAATCAGCCCCAGCATTTT.